Each of the 28 T cell receptor beta chains below was sequenced from the same sample in a study of blood T cell repertoires in COVID-19. Data came from immunoSEQ multiplex PCR; TCRdb stores just in-frame clones and leaves some out. The profile covers about 170,000 clones, with approximately 79% appearing a single time and roughly 19% taken by the ten largest. Sequenced: PBMCs or T cells enriched from blood (not recorded which). The receptors here all came from a woman in her 70s in a cohort exposed to, infected with or recovered from COVID-19 (not recorded which).

V is TRBV27 and J is TRBJ2-5; D might be TRBD1 (6 bases). This CDR3 region has 14 residues. In germline, CDR1 is MNHEY, CDR2 SMNVEV (reference sequence). Trimming took 6 bases from V and 3 from J, leaving 14 bases between them. The CDR3 DNA is TGTGCCAGCAGCCGAACTAGGGGGAAAGAGACCCAGTACTTC. Translation: CASSRTRGKETQYF.

This clone was observed a handful of times. The CDR3 nucleotides read TGTGCCAGCGGGGGAGGGGTGGATAAGACTAACTATGGCTACACCTTC. Residues: CASGGGVDKTNYGYTF. This chain joins TRBV21-1 and TRBJ1-2. TRBV21-1 is a pseudogene segment. The CDR3 totals 16 residues.

J is TRBJ1-2 and V is TRBV24-1; D is perhaps TRBD1 (5 bases). Germline lookup yields CDR1 KGHDR and CDR2 SFDVKD. Trimming pared 4 bases from V and 7 bases from J, leaving 12 bases between. CDR3 size: 13 residues. CDR3 DNA sequence: TGTGCCACCAGTGAACCAGGGCGGTCTGGCTACACCTTC. This translates into CATSEPGRSGYTF.

This sequence joins TRBV19 and TRBJ2-1, with 8 bases matching TRBD1. The ends lost 5 bases at V and 8 bases at J; junction bases unmatched: 14. Germline V gives CDR1 LNHDA, CDR2 SQIVND (reference sequence). This CDR3 comprises 16 residues. The CDR3 DNA sequence: TGTGCCAGTAGTCCCGAGGGGCCAGGGGGCATTTATGAGCAGTTCTTC. Protein product: CASSPEGPGGIYEQFF.

As to this clone: A much bigger clone sits one base away, suggesting this may be a read error. The rearrangement joins TRBV7-9 to TRBJ1-1; D gene uncertain. The CDR3 loop spans 13 amino acids. The germline gives CDR1 SEHNR, CDR2 FQNEAQ (reference sequence). V shed 2 bases and J shed 1 base, with 5 bases lying between them. The CDR3 nucleotides are TGTGCCAGCAGCTTATACGGGAACACTGAAGCTTTCTTT. Translation gives CASSLYGNTEAFF.

The J gene is TRBJ1-3, the V gene TRBV9; unclear D gene. V lost 0 bases and J lost 0, with 7 bases in between. The CDR3 covers 15 residues. CDR1 SGDLS and CDR2 YYNGEE come from the germline V gene. CDR3 nucleotides: TGTGCCAGCAGCGTAGGTCCCAGCTCTGGAAACACCATATATTTT. This translates into CASSVGPSSGNTIYF.

This clone was seen a handful of times. The J gene is TRBJ2-7, the V gene TRBV19; 14 bases are a match to TRBD2. V dropped 4 bases and J dropped 6; count of bases not matched to a gene: 8. Germline CDR1 and CDR2: LNHDA and SQIVND (reference sequence). The CDR3 runs to 16 residues. The CDR3 protein is CASSTRTSGRLTEQYF. CDR3 coding DNA: TGTGCCAGTAGTACCCGGACTAGCGGGAGGCTCACCGAGCAGTACTTC.

This chain connects TRBV11-3 to TRBJ2-1, with TRBD1 identical over 8 bases. CDR1 is SGHNT and CDR2 is YENEEA in the germline V gene. This CDR3 is 17 amino acids long. V dropped 1 base and J dropped 0; count of bases not matched to a gene: 5. The CDR3 DNA follows: TGTGCCAGCAGCTTAGGACAGGGGAGATCCTCCTACAATGAGCAGTTCTTC. The encoded protein is CASSLGQGRSSYNEQFF.

The chain employs TRBV27 and TRBJ2-7; 8 bases match TRBD2. Per germline, CDR1 MNHEY and CDR2 SMNVEV (reference sequence). The junction had 6 bases not matched to a gene; V was cut back by 2 bases and J by 6 bases. The CDR3 extends over 14 amino acids. The CDR3 DNA is TGTGCCAGCAGTTTAAGTACGGGAGGGCCCGAGCAGTACTTC. This translates into CASSLSTGGPEQYF.

In DNA form, the CDR3 reads TGTGCCAGTACTGACCGAGTGGGAGGGAATTCAGTCCTCCACTTT. As protein: CASTDRVGGNSVLHF. The genes are TRBV19 and TRBJ1-6; no firm D call. V was clipped by 7 bases and J by 15 bases, with 25 bases between them. This CDR3 is 15 amino acids long. Germline V gene data show CDR1 as LNHDA and CDR2 as SQIVND (reference sequence). The variable domain in full, completed from reference TRBV19 and TRBJ1-6, reads DGGITQSPKYLFRKEGQNVTLSCEQNLNHDAMYWYRQDPGQGLRLIYYSQIVNDFQKGDIAEGYSVSREKKESFPLTVTSAQKNPTAFYLCASTDRVGGNSVLHFGNGTRLTVT.

This sequence joins TRBV5-4 and TRBJ2-5; tentatively, D is TRBD1 (6 bases). Germline loops: CDR1 SGHNT, CDR2 YYREEE (reference sequence). This CDR3 has 14 amino acids. V lost 3 bases, J lost 0 bases, and 9 bases lay in between. CDR3 residues: CASSSGQYQETQYF. DNA of the CDR3: TGTGCCAGCAGCTCTGGACAGTACCAAGAGACCCAGTACTTC.

The gene calls are TRBV20-1 and TRBJ2-5; TRBD2 matches 7 bases. V shed 3 bases and J 3 bases; nucleotides not matched to a gene: 13. CDR1 DFQATT and CDR2 SNEGSKA come from the germline V gene (reference sequence). The CDR3 runs 16 residues. The CDR3: CSASPLAVLSEETQYF. CDR3 bases: TGCAGTGCTAGTCCCCTAGCGGTATTATCAGAAGAGACCCAGTACTTC.

In the case of this clone: Different DNA sequences within this sample yield the same CDR3. The chain carries TRBV10-3 and TRBJ2-1; possible D gene TRBD1, 5 bases. Per the germline V gene, CDR1 is ENHRY and CDR2 is SYGVKD. The CDR3 consists of 13 residues. Deletions cut 8 bases from V and 6 bases from J, with 14 bases between. CDR3 nucleotide sequence: TGTGCCATCGGGCTGGCAGGGTCCAATGAGCAGTTCTTC. Translation gives CAIGLAGSNEQFF.

The chain employs TRBV28 and TRBJ2-2, with 7 bases identical to TRBD1. This CDR3 is 19 amino acids long. Trimming cost V 1 base and J 4 bases; bases outside gene matches: 15. From germline, CDR1 is MDHEN and CDR2 SYDVKM. This chain's CDR3 is CASSLYGYRGPSPTGELFF. In nucleotides, the CDR3 is TGTGCCAGCAGTTTATACGGGTACAGGGGCCCTTCCCCCACCGGGGAGCTGTTTTTT.

This clone has just a few counts. The rearrangement links TRBV6-5 to TRBJ2-2; 10 nucleotides align to TRBD1. This CDR3 region has 16 residues. Germline lookup yields CDR1 MNHEY and CDR2 SVGAGI. V lost 3 bases, J lost 6 bases, and 7 bases stayed unmatched. CDR3 region: CASSYPTGGSPGELFF. CDR3 sequence (DNA): TGTGCCAGCAGTTATCCGACAGGGGGCTCCCCCGGGGAGCTGTTTTTT.

This sequence joins TRBV28 and TRBJ2-7, with TRBD1 matching 8 bases. The CDR3 is made up of 14 amino acids. The V gene end was trimmed by 9 bases and the J gene end by 6 bases; junction bases not matched to a gene: 13. Germline V gene data show CDR1 as MDHEN and CDR2 as SYDVKM. DNA of the CDR3: TGTGCCAGTCGTAAGGCAGGGGGCTTCGGCGAGCAGTACTTC. Amino acids: CASRKAGGFGEQYF.

The chain employs TRBV6-6 and TRBJ2-7, with TRBD2 matching 9 bases. V was clipped by 7 bases and J by 2 bases; unmatched bases: 6. This CDR3 is 14 amino acids long. Per the germline V gene, CDR1 is MNHNY and CDR2 is SVGAGI (reference sequence). CDR3 nucleotides: TGTGCCAGCATTCCAGCGGGAGGTGCCTACGAGCAGTACTTC. This translates into CASIPAGGAYEQYF.

The J gene is TRBJ1-6, the V gene TRBV30, with D perhaps matching TRBD1 (5 bases). This CDR3 region has 15 residues. Germline loops: CDR1 GTSNPN, CDR2 SVGIG (reference sequence). V lost 0 bases to trimming and J lost 6 bases, with 12 bases between them. This chain's CDR3 is CAWSVGDSSNSPLHF. For the CDR3, the DNA is TGTGCCTGGAGTGTCGGAGACAGCTCTAATTCACCCCTCCACTTT.

The V call is TRBV2, the J call TRBJ1-6, with D tentatively TRBD1 (6 bases). The CDR3 is 16 residues long. The V end was cut by 6 bases, the J end by 0 bases, with 12 bases between. The germline V gene encodes CDR1 SNHLY and CDR2 FYNNEI. The CDR3 coding sequence is TGTGCCAGCAGAGACAGGTCTAGCTCCTATAATTCACCCCTCCACTTT. The encoded protein is CASRDRSSSYNSPLHF.

This chain joins TRBV12-5 and TRBJ1-1; D gene unclear. CDR1 and CDR2 (germline): LGHNT, FRNRAP. V gave up 5 bases and J gave up 4 bases, with 14 bases separating them. The CDR3 has 14 residues. The CDR3 nucleotides read TGTGCTAGTGGTCGGGGAGGATTGACCACTGAAGCTTTCTTT. It codes for CASGRGGLTTEAFF.

This clone has just one count. The V call is TRBV6-2 or TRBV6-3, the J call TRBJ2-3; 11 nucleotides match TRBD2. Germline V gene lookup returns CDR1 MNHEY and CDR2 SVGEGT. Unmatched junction bases numbered 4, after V lost 2 bases and J lost 3 bases. The CDR3 consists of 16 residues. CDR3 in amino acids: CASSYRPSGRTDTQYF. The CDR3 nucleotides read TGTGCCAGCAGTTACAGGCCTAGCGGGAGGACAGATACGCAGTATTTT.

DNA for the CDR3: TGCGCCAGCAGCCAAGATTTAAGCGGTTCGAGCTCCTACGAGCAGTACTTC. This gives the protein CASSQDLSGSSSYEQYF. J is TRBJ2-7 and V is TRBV4-1; a possible D gene is TRBD2 (5 bases). The CDR3 is made up of 17 amino acids. Trimming pared 0 bases from V and 0 bases from J, leaving 15 bases between. Germline values: CDR1 MGHRA, CDR2 YSYEKL.

This chain connects TRBV7-9 to TRBJ2-7, with 7 bases matching TRBD2. V was clipped by 2 bases and J by 2 bases; unmatched bases: 6. The V gene's germline CDR1 is SEHNR and CDR2 FQNEAQ (reference sequence). The CDR3 is 15 amino acids. Here the CDR3 DNA reads TGTGCCAGCAGCTTACCCTCCCTAGCGGCCTACGAGCAGTACTTC. Amino acid sequence: CASSLPSLAAYEQYF. The variable domain in full, completed from reference TRBV7-9 and TRBJ2-7, reads DTGVSQNPRHKITKRGQNVTFRCDPISEHNRLYWYRQTLGQGPEFLTYFQNEAQLEKSRLLSDRFSAERPKGSFSTLEIQRTEQGDSAMYLCASSLPSLAAYEQYFGPGTRLTVT.

The gene calls are TRBV4-3 and TRBJ2-7; 15 bases fit TRBD2. V dropped 4 bases and J dropped 7; count of bases not matched to a gene: 5. The CDR3 has 15 residues. Germline CDR1 and CDR2: LGHNA and YSLEER. CDR3 nucleotides: TGCGCCAGCAGCCGGACTAGCGGGAGGGGTGAGGAGCAGTACTTC. Protein: CASSRTSGRGEEQYF.

This clone has only a few counts. The rearrangement links TRBV7-3 to TRBJ2-1; no clear D gene. The ends were cut back, 2 bases at V and 4 bases at J, with 6 bases in the middle. The CDR3 is 13 residues long. CDR1 is SGHTA, CDR2 FQGTGA, per germline. In DNA, the CDR3 is TGTGCCAGCAGCTTAGGCCTTTACAATGAGCAGTTCTTC. It yields the protein CASSLGLYNEQFF.

A single count supports this clone. The chain employs TRBV4-2 and TRBJ1-1; tentative D call: TRBD1 (5 bases). Trimming removed 0 bases at V and 12 bases at J, with 8 bases between. Looked up from germline, CDR1 is LGHNA and CDR2 is YNFKEQ. The CDR3 is 11 residues long. DNA of the CDR3: TGTGCCAGCAGCCAAGAGGCAGGGACTTTCTTT. Amino acid sequence: CASSQEAGTFF.

A few counts support this clone. The rearrangement uses TRBV15 and TRBJ1-2; 12 bases are shared with TRBD1. J lost 2 bases, V lost 6 bases, and 7 bases had no gene match. Germline V CDR1 and CDR2: LNHNV, YYDKDF (reference sequence). CDR3 length: 16 amino acids. The DNA of the CDR3 is TGTGCCACCAGGGGACAGGGGGCAATAAAGAACTATGGCTACACCTTC. This gives the protein CATRGQGAIKNYGYTF.

This clone was counted only a few times. The chain joins TRBV28 to TRBJ1-5; 7 positions match TRBD1. In germline, CDR1 is MDHEN, CDR2 SYDVKM. V shed 7 bases, J shed 1 base, and the junction held 10 bases outside the gene matches. CDR3 length: 16 amino acids. CDR3 region: CASTRGTIRSNQPQHF. For the CDR3, the DNA is TGTGCCAGCACCAGGGGGACCATAAGGAGCAATCAGCCCCAGCATTTT. Complete variable domain (other parts from reference TRBV28 and TRBJ1-5): DVKVTQSSRYLVKRTGEKVFLECVQDMDHENMFWYRQDPGLGLRLIYFSYDVKMKEKGDIPEGYSVSREKKERFSLILESASTNQTSMYLCASTRGTIRSNQPQHFGDGTRLSIL.